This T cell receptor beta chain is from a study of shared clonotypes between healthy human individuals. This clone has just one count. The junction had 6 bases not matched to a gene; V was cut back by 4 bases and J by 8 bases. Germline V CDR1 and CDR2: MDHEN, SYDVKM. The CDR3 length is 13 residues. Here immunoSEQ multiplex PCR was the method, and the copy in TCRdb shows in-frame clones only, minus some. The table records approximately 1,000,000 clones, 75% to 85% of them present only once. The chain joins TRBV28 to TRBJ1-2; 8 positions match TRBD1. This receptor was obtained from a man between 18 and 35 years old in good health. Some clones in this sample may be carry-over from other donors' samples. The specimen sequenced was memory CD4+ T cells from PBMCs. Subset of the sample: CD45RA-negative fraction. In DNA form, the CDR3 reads TGTGCCAGCAGTTCGACAGGGGAGTGGGGCTACACCTTC. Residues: CASSSTGEWGYTF.